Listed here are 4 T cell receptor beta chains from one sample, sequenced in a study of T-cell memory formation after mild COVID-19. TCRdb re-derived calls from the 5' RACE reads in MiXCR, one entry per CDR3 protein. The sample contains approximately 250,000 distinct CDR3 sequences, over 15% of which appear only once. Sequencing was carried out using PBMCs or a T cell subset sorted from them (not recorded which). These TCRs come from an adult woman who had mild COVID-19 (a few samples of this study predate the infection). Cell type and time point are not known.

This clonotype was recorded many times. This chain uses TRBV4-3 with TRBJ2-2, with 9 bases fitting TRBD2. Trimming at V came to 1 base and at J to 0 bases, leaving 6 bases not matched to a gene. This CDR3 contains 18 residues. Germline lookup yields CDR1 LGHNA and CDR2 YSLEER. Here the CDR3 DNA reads TGCGCCAGCAGCCAAGGGGGAGTAGCGGGAGCGAACACCGGGGAGCTGTTTTTT. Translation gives CASSQGGVAGANTGELFF.

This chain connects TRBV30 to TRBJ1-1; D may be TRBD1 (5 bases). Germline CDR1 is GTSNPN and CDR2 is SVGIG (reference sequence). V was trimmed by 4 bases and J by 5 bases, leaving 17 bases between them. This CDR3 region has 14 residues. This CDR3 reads CAWMRGLRGTEAFF. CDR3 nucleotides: TGTGCCTGGATGCGAGGATTGCGGGGGACTGAAGCTTTCTTT. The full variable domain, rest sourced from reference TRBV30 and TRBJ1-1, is SQTIHQWPATLVQPVGSPLSLECTVEGTSNPNLYWYRQAAGRGLQLLFYSVGIGQISSEVPQNLSASRPQDRQFILSSKKLLLSDSGFYLCAWMRGLRGTEAFFGQGTRLTVV.

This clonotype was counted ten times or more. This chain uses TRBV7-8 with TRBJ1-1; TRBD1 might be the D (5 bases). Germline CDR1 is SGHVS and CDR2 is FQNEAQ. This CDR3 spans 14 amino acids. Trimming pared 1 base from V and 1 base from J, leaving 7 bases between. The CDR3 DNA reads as TGTGCCAGCAGCTTAGGACAGTCGAACACTGAAGCTTTCTTT. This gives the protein CASSLGQSNTEAFF.

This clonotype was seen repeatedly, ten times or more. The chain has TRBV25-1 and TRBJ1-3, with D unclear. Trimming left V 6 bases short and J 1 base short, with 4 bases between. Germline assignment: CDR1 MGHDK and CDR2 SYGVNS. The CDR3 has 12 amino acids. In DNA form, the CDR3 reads TGTGCCAGCAGCCCGTCTGGAAACACCATATATTTT. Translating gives CASSPSGNTIYF. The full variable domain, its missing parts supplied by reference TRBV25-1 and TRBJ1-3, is EADIYQTPRYLVIGTGKKITLECSQTMGHDKMYWYQQDPGMELHLIHYSYGVNSTEKGDLSSESTVSRIRTEHFPLTLESARPSHTSQYLCASSPSGNTIYFGEGSWLTVV.